A selection of T cell receptor beta chains follows, all from one sample in a study of blood T cells in healthy people across ages. TCRdb re-called the 5' RACE reads with MiXCR, one entry per CDR3 protein. The data hold some 1,800,000 distinct CDR3 sequences, with 30% to 40% observed a single time. The sample taken for sequencing was blood. These receptors originate from a human donor in good health. CDR3s include the opening cysteine and the closing phenylalanine or tryptophan. The order of the fields is D gene, V gene, J gene, clone size, CDR3 protein, CDR3 DNA. D genes are given only for firm matches. The listing skips clone size in some rows; elsewhere it reads once, few, many or a size class.

D gene: .
V gene: TRBV27
J gene: TRBJ2-7
clone size: few
CDR3 protein: CASSSTDGPYEQYF
CDR3 DNA: TGTGCCAGCAGCTCGACCGACGGACCCTACGAGCAGTACTTC

D gene: .
V gene: TRBV6-5
J gene: TRBJ2-7
clone size: many
CDR3 protein: CASSYSGAYEQYF
CDR3 DNA: TGTGCCAGCAGTTATAGCGGCGCCTACGAGCAGTACTTC

D gene: .
V gene: TRBV7-2
J gene: TRBJ2-7
clone size: few
CDR3 protein: CASSLGDGTTYEQYF
CDR3 DNA: TGTGCCAGCAGCTTAGGAGATGGGACAACCTACGAGCAGTACTTC

D gene: .
V gene: TRBV6-6
J gene: TRBJ2-7
clone size: .
CDR3 protein: CANSYGKGRRSYEQYF
CDR3 DNA: TGTGCCAACAGTTACGGGAAGGGACGGCGGTCCTACGAGCAGTACTTC

D gene: .
V gene: TRBV20-1
J gene: TRBJ1-2
clone size: few
CDR3 protein: CSTEGRGGYTF
CDR3 DNA: TGCAGCACAGAGGGCCGGGGGGGCTACACCTTC

D gene: TRBD1
V gene: TRBV24-1
J gene: TRBJ2-1
clone size: many
CDR3 protein: CATSGTGPYNEQFF
CDR3 DNA: TGTGCCACCAGTGGGACAGGCCCCTACAATGAGCAGTTCTTC

D gene: .
V gene: TRBV5-6
J gene: TRBJ2-7
clone size: few
CDR3 protein: CASSTPGQPYEQYF
CDR3 DNA: TGTGCCAGCAGCACCCCGGGACAACCCTACGAGCAGTACTTC

D gene: .
V gene: TRBV7-2
J gene: TRBJ2-7
clone size: .
CDR3 protein: CASSFQGWSSYEQYF
CDR3 DNA: TGTGCCAGCAGCTTTCAGGGGTGGTCGTCCTACGAGCAGTACTTC

D gene: .
V gene: TRBV20-1
J gene: TRBJ1-5
clone size: .
CDR3 protein: CSAHLDSNQPQHF
CDR3 DNA: TGCAGTGCCCACCTTGATAGCAATCAGCCCCAGCATTTT

D gene: .
V gene: TRBV2
J gene: TRBJ2-1
clone size: few
CDR3 protein: CASSEPGEGGFEQFF
CDR3 DNA: TGTGCCAGCAGTGAACCAGGAGAGGGGGGTTTTGAGCAGTTCTTC